Below, one T cell receptor beta chain is given with its context. Its antigen remains unidentified. The repertoire was sequenced with immunoSEQ multiplex PCR; TCRdb's copy has only in-frame clones and lacks some. The table records roughly 150,000 clones, around 93% of them present only once. The CDR3 is made up of 11 amino acids. Trimming removed 3 bases from V and 3 bases from J, with 4 bases in between. Germline values: CDR1 SGHDT, CDR2 YYEEEE. This entry belongs to a study of T cell responses to AZD1222 COVID-19 vaccine. Study-wide results and caveats: A mostly white British donor set with more females was recruited, and clonal diversity was possibly underestimated. Baseline testing showed seropositivity in only six AZD1222 recipients.

The sequence came from an adult in good health. The material was peripheral blood, obtained on day 0 of AZD1222 vaccination. J is TRBJ2-7 and V is TRBV5-6, with no clear D. This chain's CDR3 is CASSSDYEQYF. Written as DNA, the CDR3 is TGTGCCAGCAGCTCAGACTACGAGCAGTACTTC.